This T cell receptor beta chain was obtained from a study of naive and memory T cell subsets. Treatment of the sample: skin biopsy from PPD injection site in Mantoux-positive individual. A UMI-containing oligonucleotide was joined by 3' ligation to the TCR cDNA template. Input was about 1 to 1000 ng of DNase-treated total RNA without cell sorting. There are many counts of this clonotype. Its antigen remains unknown. General study findings and limits: Tuberculin site TCR excess was interpreted as type IV hypersensitivity infiltration.

The SP2 primer and nested alpha and beta constant region primers amplified ligated cDNA in four rounds. Alpha and beta constant region primers primed reverse transcription for blood and skin samples. TCRdb ran MiXCR on the UMI-ligation and nested PCR reads and lists one entry per CDR3 protein. The sample has tens of thousands of distinct CDR3 sequences; less than 8.5% are singletons. This CDR3 spans 11 amino acids. The germline CDR1 and CDR2 sequences are DFQATT and SNEGSKA (reference sequence). Trimming cost V 3 bases and J 6 bases, with 6 bases left between them. The chain uses TRBV20-1 and TRBJ2-1; D perhaps matches TRBD2 (5 bases). The sample consisted of skin, taken from a tuberculin skin test site. The TCR sequence derives from an adult in good health. This CDR3 is CSASTSNEQFF. The CDR3, as DNA: TGCAGTGCTAGCACTAGCAATGAGCAGTTCTTC.